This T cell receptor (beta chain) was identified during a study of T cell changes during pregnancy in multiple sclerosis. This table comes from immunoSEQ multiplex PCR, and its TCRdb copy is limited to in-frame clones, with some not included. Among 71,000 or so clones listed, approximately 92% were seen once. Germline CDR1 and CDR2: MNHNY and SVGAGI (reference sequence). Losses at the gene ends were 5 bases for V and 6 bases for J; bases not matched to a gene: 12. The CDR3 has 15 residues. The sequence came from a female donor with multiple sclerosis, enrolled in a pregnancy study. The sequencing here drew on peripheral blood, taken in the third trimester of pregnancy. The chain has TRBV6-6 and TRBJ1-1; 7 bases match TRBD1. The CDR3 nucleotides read TGTGCCAGCAGTCAGTCGACAGGGTGGCGGGCTGAAGCTTTCTTT. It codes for CASSQSTGWRAEAFF.